The source of this TCR beta chain is a study of early T cells in non-severe SARS-CoV-2 infection. The germline V gene encodes CDR1 SGHTA and CDR2 FQGNSA. This CDR3 region has 15 residues. V lost 3 bases and J lost 8; bases outside the gene matches: 9. The TCR library protocol attached unique molecular identifiers to the individual cDNA molecules. TCRdb analysed the 5' RACE reads with MiXCR anew, one entry per CDR3 protein. Of some 64,000 distinct CDR3 sequences listed, approximately 11% were seen once; the top ten hold about 1.7%. This clonotype was found many times. The sequenced material came from whole blood. The chain combines TRBV7-2 with TRBJ2-3, with 9 bases aligning to TRBD2. This TCR was sampled from an adult who was a healthcare worker with PCR-confirmed SARS-CoV-2 infection or an uninfected control (not recorded which). The CDR3 region has the DNA TGTGCCAGCAGCTTCACTAGCGGGCCACAGGGTACGCAGTATTTT. Its protein product is CASSFTSGPQGTQYF.